Listed below are T cell receptor beta chains from one sample, sequenced in a study of cytomegalovirus exposure and HLA in healthy donors. Clones were read by immunoSEQ multiplex PCR, and TCRdb kept only the in-frame ones, dropping some. The top ten hold about 0.6% of the sample, which has more than 55,000 clones, 94% seen once. Sample: PBMCs. Receptors were obtained from a woman between 18 and 30 years old in good health and CMV-seronegative. Both conserved end residues are part of each CDR3. A D gene is named only where the DNA matches it firmly. Size is stated for part of the rows, as once, few or many counts, or as a class when the clone is expanded.

TRBV9,TRBJ1-1,.,.,TGTGCCAGCAGCGGTGGAAGGGGAGCTTTCTTT,CASSGGRGAFF
TRBV5-1,TRBJ1-4,.,.,TGCGCCAGCAGCTTGGGTTCAGTTAATGAAAAACTGTTTTTT,CASSLGSVNEKLFF
TRBV9,TRBJ1-2,.,.,TGTGCCAGCAGCGCCGGGTCGAGCGGGACGCCCAACTATGGCTACACCTTC,CASSAGSSGTPNYGYTF
TRBV6-1,TRBJ1-1,.,.,TGTGCCAGCAGTGTAACCGGGGATAGGAACACTGAAGCTTTCTTT,CASSVTGDRNTEAFF
TRBV9,TRBJ1-5,.,.,TGTGCCAGCAGCCCAACCCCGCAGATTTCGCCCCAGCATTTT,CASSPTPQISPQHF
TRBV18,TRBJ1-4,.,.,TGTGCCAGCTCACCGCCGGACAGTAATGAAAAACTGTTTTTT,CASSPPDSNEKLFF
TRBV28,TRBJ2-7,TRBD2,.,TGTGCCAGCATTACGGGAGGGGACGAGCAGTACTTC,CASITGGDEQYF
TRBV27,TRBJ1-3,TRBD1,.,TGTGCCAGCAGTTTTACAGGGGAGAACACCATATATTTT,CASSFTGENTIYF
TRBV6-4,TRBJ1-2,.,.,TGTGCCAGCAGTGCGTTGGCAGGCTATGGCTACACCTTC,CASSALAGYGYTF
TRBV9,TRBJ2-7,.,.,TGTGCCAGCAGCGTTACGGCGGTCTCCTACGAGCAGTACTTC,CASSVTAVSYEQYF
TRBV28,TRBJ1-2,TRBD1,once,TGTGCCAGCAGTCTCCTTCCGGGACAGGGTAGAGATGGCTACACCTTC,CASSLLPGQGRDGYTF
TRBV10-3,TRBJ2-4,.,.,TGTGCCATCAGTGAGTCCCCGGCCGCCTATCGAGGGAACATTCAGTACTTC,CAISESPAAYRGNIQYF
TRBV27,TRBJ2-7,TRBD1,.,TGTGCCAGCTCGACAGGGGGCCCTAACGAGCAGTACTTC,CASSTGGPNEQYF
TRBV4-3,TRBJ1-5,TRBD1,.,TGCGCCAGCAGCCAGCGCCTGGGTCGACAGGGCGGCGATCAGCCCCAGCATTTT,CASSQRLGRQGGDQPQHF
TRBV27,TRBJ1-3,.,.,TGTGCCAGCAGTAGACAATCGGGGGGCGCTGGAAACACCATATATTTT,CASSRQSGGAGNTIYF
TRBV5-4,TRBJ2-2,TRBD2,.,TGTGCCAGCAGCTTGGCCCAACTAGCGGGGGGGCCCACCGGGGAGCTGTTTTTT,CASSLAQLAGGPTGELFF
TRBV30,TRBJ2-3,.,.,TGTGCCTGGACCATGGACCTAATGACAGCGTATTTT,CAWTMDLMTAYF
TRBV6-5,TRBJ2-7,TRBD2,.,TGTGCCAGCAGTTTCGGGGGGGCCTACGAGCAGTACTTC,CASSFGGAYEQYF
TRBV5-6,TRBJ1-5,.,.,TGTGCCAGCAGCTCTACGTCTCAGCCCCAGCATTTT,CASSSTSQPQHF
TRBV15,TRBJ1-1,TRBD1,.,TGTGCCACCAGCGGATACTTACAGGGGGTTGACACTGAAGCTTTCTTT,CATSGYLQGVDTEAFF
TRBV30,TRBJ2-3,TRBD2,.,TGTGCCTGGAGTGTACTATCCCGACTAGCGGGGCCCACAGATACGCAGTATTTT,CAWSVLSRLAGPTDTQYF
TRBV30,TRBJ2-3,TRBD2,.,TGTGCCTGGGAGCGGGGGGGCACAGATACGCAGTATTTT,CAWERGGTDTQYF
TRBV5-4,TRBJ1-4,.,.,TGTGCCAGCAAGTCTGACGGCGAAACGGGAAAACTGTTTTTT,CASKSDGETGKLFF
TRBV6-4,TRBJ2-1,TRBD2,few,TGTGCCAGCAGTCCGACTAGCGGGGGGGAGCGTGAGCAGTTCTTC,CASSPTSGGEREQFF
TRBV5-1,TRBJ2-2,TRBD1,.,TGCGCCAGCAGCTTGACAGGGGGTAACACCGGGGAGCTGTTTTTT,CASSLTGGNTGELFF
TRBV5-6,TRBJ2-1,.,.,TGTGCCAGCAGCAAAATGGTGGTTTTGGGCGGGTACGGTCACAATGAGCAGTTCTTC,CASSKMVVLGGYGHNEQFF
TRBV10-1,TRBJ1-2,TRBD1,.,TGCGCCAGCAGCCGGACAGGGGGCCTGCGGGGCTACACCTTC,CASSRTGGLRGYTF
TRBV7-9,TRBJ1-4,.,.,TGTGCCAGCAGCCCACCTATAGTGGATGAAAAACTGTTTTTT,CASSPPIVDEKLFF
TRBV28,TRBJ2-5,TRBD1,.,TGTGCCAGCAGTTTTACAGGGGGTCGGGAGACCCAGTACTTC,CASSFTGGRETQYF
TRBV28,TRBJ2-5,TRBD2,.,TGTGCCAGCAGTCCCCCTCGTGCGGGGGGGAAAGAGACCCAGTACTTC,CASSPPRAGGKETQYF
TRBV28,TRBJ1-3,.,.,TGTGCCAGCAGCATCGGGACACTTAGAAACACCATATATTTT,CASSIGTLRNTIYF
TRBV6-5,TRBJ1-5,.,.,TGTGCCAGCAGGCCTGGACAGCCCAATCAGCCCCAGCATTTT,CASRPGQPNQPQHF
TRBV27,TRBJ2-7,.,.,TGTGCCTCCAGAAGCTCCTACGAGCAGTACTTC,CASRSSYEQYF
TRBV28,TRBJ2-2,TRBD1,.,TGTGCCAGCATCCCTCGACAGGGGGCGGCATTAGTGGACACCGGGGAGCTGTTTTTT,CASIPRQGAALVDTGELFF
TRBV5-5,TRBJ1-1,TRBD1,.,TGTGCCAGCAGCAAACCGGGACAGACGAACACTGAAGCTTTCTTT,CASSKPGQTNTEAFF
TRBV6-1,TRBJ2-7,TRBD2,once,TGTGCCAGCACCGAACCGCGGGGGGACGTCTACGAGCAGTACTTC,CASTEPRGDVYEQYF
TRBV6-5,TRBJ1-2,.,.,TGTGCCAGCAGTTTACAGGCAAACTACTATGGCTACACCTTC,CASSLQANYYGYTF
TRBV27,TRBJ1-6,.,.,TGTGCCAGCCGGGGGTGGGGAACCTATAATTCACCCCTCCACTTT,CASRGWGTYNSPLHF
TRBV7-8,TRBJ2-7,.,.,TGTGCCAGCAGCTTAAACAGGGTTAGCTCCTACGAGCAGTACTTC,CASSLNRVSSYEQYF
TRBV18,TRBJ2-6,TRBD2,.,TGTGCCAGCTCACCAAATGCGGGGGCTGGGGCCAACGTCCTGACTTTC,CASSPNAGAGANVLTF
TRBV7-2,TRBJ2-5,.,.,TGTGCCAGCAGCTTTCCTTTGGGCACCGGAGAGACCCAGTACTTC,CASSFPLGTGETQYF
TRBV5-1,TRBJ2-1,TRBD2,.,TGCGCCAGCAGCTTGGTGGGGGGACGGACTAGCGGGGGGGCAAATGAGCAGTTCTTC,CASSLVGGRTSGGANEQFF
TRBV4-1,TRBJ2-6,TRBD1,.,TGCGCCAGCAGCTCTTTCGGGACAGCTGGGGCCAACGTCCTGACTTTC,CASSSFGTAGANVLTF
TRBV27,TRBJ1-6,TRBD1,.,TGTGCCAGCAGTCAGACAGGGGTAGCCCTCCACTTT,CASSQTGVALHF
TRBV28,TRBJ2-1,.,.,TGTGCCAGCAGTTCCCGGAGCCATGAGCAGTTCTTC,CASSSRSHEQFF